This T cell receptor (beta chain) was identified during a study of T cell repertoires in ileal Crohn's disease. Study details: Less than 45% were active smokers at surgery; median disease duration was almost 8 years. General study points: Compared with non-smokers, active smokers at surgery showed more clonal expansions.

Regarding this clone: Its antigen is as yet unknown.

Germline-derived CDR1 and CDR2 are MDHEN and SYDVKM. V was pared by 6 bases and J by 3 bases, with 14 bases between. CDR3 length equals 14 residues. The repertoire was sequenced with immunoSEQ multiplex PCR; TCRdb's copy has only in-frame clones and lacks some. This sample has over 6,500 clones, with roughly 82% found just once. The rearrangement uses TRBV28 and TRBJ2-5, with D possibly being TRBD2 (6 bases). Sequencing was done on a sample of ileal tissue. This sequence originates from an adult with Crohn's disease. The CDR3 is CASRAGTSKETQYF. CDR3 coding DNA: TGTGCCAGCAGAGCCGGGACTTCGAAAGAGACCCAGTACTTC.